The 28 T cell receptor beta chains below come from one sample, sequenced in a study of CD4 T cells in relation to SARS-CoV-2 and coronaviruses (dated by TCRdb to the early 2020s). CD4+ T cells from unexposed donors were collected before the COVID-19 pandemic (2011-2018). The protocol used for the library was the immunoSEQ multiplex PCR assay. Here the immuneACCESS table is served through TCRdb, limited to in-frame sequences with V and J called. Missing clones are a known gap in these copies; in checked studies unresolved V genes cover under half, and the rest lacks a known reason. This sample holds tens of thousands of clones; just over 85% were observed only once. The ten most abundant clones make up 1.3% to 1.5% of the sample. Sample: memory CD4+ T cells from PBMCs. The sample's cell subset or site label, in plain terms: memory (non-naive) CD4+ T cells. These receptors were taken from a human donor in good health.

The rearrangement uses TRBV5-8 and TRBJ2-5; 7 bases match TRBD1. CDR1 and CDR2 (germline): SGHTS, YDEGEE. The CDR3 totals 15 residues. The junction had 8 bases not matched to a gene; V was cut back by 1 base and J by 5 bases. The chain's CDR3 is CASSLPRGRIETQYF. DNA for the CDR3: TGTGCCAGCAGCTTGCCGAGGGGGCGGATCGAGACCCAGTACTTC.

This sequence joins TRBV28 and TRBJ1-2; 10 nucleotides agree with TRBD1. The germline V gene has CDR1 MDHEN and CDR2 SYDVKM. CDR3 length: 15 residues. Losses at the gene ends were 6 bases for V and 4 bases for J; bases not matched to a gene: 8. CDR3 nucleotides: TGTGCCAGCAGACTCGGGACAGGGGTTGGCTATGGCTACACCTTC. Its translation is CASRLGTGVGYGYTF.

This chain joins TRBV27 and TRBJ2-7; a weak D match, TRBD1 (5 bases). CDR1 is MNHEY and CDR2 is SMNVEV in the germline V gene (reference sequence). CDR3 length: 14 residues. V lost 2 bases and J 6 bases, leaving 14 bases between the germline ends. The CDR3 nucleotides are TGTGCCAGCAGTTTAGACCCCAGGGCGATCGAGCAGTACTTC. This gives the protein CASSLDPRAIEQYF.

The genes are TRBV10-3 and TRBJ2-3, with 8 bases that match TRBD2. CDR3 length: 17 amino acids. J gave up 2 bases and V 0 bases, and 7 bases lay outside the gene matches. Germline V gene lookup returns CDR1 ENHRY and CDR2 SYGVKD. CDR3 in DNA: TGTGCCATCAGTGAGTCTTTAGCGGGACTATCCACAGATACGCAGTATTTT. Its translation is CAISESLAGLSTDTQYF.

The chain couples TRBV30 to TRBJ2-7, with D perhaps matching TRBD2 (5 bases). Germline V CDR1 and CDR2: GTSNPN, SVGIG (reference sequence). The CDR3 contains 14 residues. Trimming stripped 5 bases from V and 2 bases from J, with 16 bases between. CDR3 protein: CAWGIRDPPYEQYF. The DNA for the CDR3 is TGTGCCTGGGGGATCCGGGATCCTCCCTACGAGCAGTACTTC.

The CDR3 spells CASSMGQGWFGNQPQHF. For the CDR3, the DNA is TGTGCCAGCAGCATGGGACAGGGGTGGTTCGGCAATCAGCCCCAGCATTTT. V usage is TRBV5-8 and J usage is TRBJ1-5; 10 bases match TRBD1. J gave up 2 bases and V 4 bases, and 9 bases lay outside the gene matches. The CDR3 extends over 17 amino acids. CDR1 and CDR2 (germline): SGHTS, YDEGEE.

The chain recombines TRBV5-1 with TRBJ1-2; D uncertain. The V end was cut by 0 bases, the J end by 0 bases, with 9 bases between. The germline gives CDR1 SGHRS, CDR2 YFSETQ. The CDR3 has 15 residues. CDR3 DNA sequence: TGCGCCAGCAGCTTGGATATGGGAGCTAACTATGGCTACACCTTC. It is translated as CASSLDMGANYGYTF.

The chain combines TRBV14 with TRBJ2-7, with unresolved D. Germline V gene lookup returns CDR1 SGHDN and CDR2 FVKESK. The CDR3 is made up of 15 amino acids. V was trimmed by 1 base and J by 2 bases, leaving 12 bases between them. CDR3 in amino acids: CASSQGLARAYEQYF. DNA for the CDR3: TGTGCCAGCAGCCAAGGACTGGCGAGAGCCTACGAGCAGTACTTC. Combining the CDR3 with reference TRBV14 and TRBJ2-7 gives the whole variable domain EAGVTQFPSHSVIEKGQTVTLRCDPISGHDNLYWYRRVMGKEIKFLLHFVKESKQDESGMPNNRFLAERTGGTYSTLKVQPAELEDSGVYFCASSQGLARAYEQYFGPGTRLTVT.

The chain has TRBV18 and TRBJ1-4; D unclear. Deletions cut 1 base from V and 0 bases from J, with 12 bases between. The V gene's germline CDR1 is KGHSH and CDR2 LQKENI. CDR3 size: 17 residues. Here the CDR3 reads CASSPQPGLSTNEKLFF. In nucleotides, the CDR3 is TGTGCCAGCTCACCACAGCCGGGTCTATCAACTAATGAAAAACTGTTTTTT.

The rearrangement links TRBV19 to TRBJ1-2; 7 nucleotides agree with TRBD1. Unmatched junction bases numbered 3, after V lost 4 bases and J lost 4 bases. The CDR3 is made up of 13 amino acids. CDR1 is LNHDA, CDR2 SQIVND, per germline (reference sequence). CDR3 coding DNA: TGTGCCAGTAGTACCGGACAGGTCTATGGCTACACCTTC. Encoded protein: CASSTGQVYGYTF.

V is TRBV28 and J is TRBJ2-6; TRBD2 matches at 9 bases. This CDR3 comprises 18 residues. Germline V gene lookup returns CDR1 MDHEN and CDR2 SYDVKM. The ends lost 0 bases at V and 0 bases at J; junction bases unmatched: 3. DNA of the CDR3: TGTGCCAGCAGTTTATGGTCTAGCGGGGACTCTGGGGCCAACGTCCTGACTTTC. It yields the protein CASSLWSSGDSGANVLTF.

The CDR3 DNA follows: TGCGCCAGCAGCTTGGCGGGACAGGGGGCTATCACCGGGGAGCTGTTTTTT. Protein: CASSLAGQGAITGELFF. This rearrangement joins TRBV5-1 to TRBJ2-2, with 12 bases fitting TRBD1. Germline V lookup: CDR1 SGHRS, CDR2 YFSETQ. V was pared by 0 bases and J by 4 bases, with 4 bases of the junction left unmatched. This CDR3 contains 17 residues.

V gene TRBV15 combines with J gene TRBJ2-1; 7 nucleotides align to TRBD2. V dropped 1 base and J dropped 8; count of bases not matched to a gene: 14. Germline CDR1 and CDR2: LNHNV and YYDKDF (reference sequence). The CDR3 runs to 17 residues. CDR3 coding DNA: TGTGCCACCAGCAGAGGTGGGGTTTCGGGGAGGGCGGATGAGCAGTTCTTC. This codes for CATSRGGVSGRADEQFF. The full variable domain, its missing parts supplied by reference TRBV15 and TRBJ2-1, is DAMVIQNPRYQVTQFGKPVTLSCSQTLNHNVMYWYQQKSSQAPKLLFHYYDKDFNNEADTPDNFQSRRPNTSFCFLDIRSPGLGDTAMYLCATSRGGVSGRADEQFFGPGTRLTVL.

V gene TRBV28 combines with J gene TRBJ2-7; D remains ambiguous. Germline values: CDR1 MDHEN, CDR2 SYDVKM. The CDR3 sequence is 12 residues long. The V end lost 1 base, the J end lost 5 bases, and 6 bases lay between the germline ends. The CDR3 DNA reads TGTGCCAGCAGTTTATCGTCCAACGAGCAGTACTTC. Amino acids: CASSLSSNEQYF.

This chain joins TRBV27 and TRBJ1-1; 7 nucleotides agree with TRBD1. V was pared by 8 bases and J by 2 bases, with 14 bases of the junction left unmatched. The CDR3 contains 16 residues. Germline values: CDR1 MNHEY, CDR2 SMNVEV (reference sequence). In nucleotides, the CDR3 is TGTGCCAGCCGGGAAGGTAGGGGGCGGGTTAACACTGAAGCTTTCTTT. Translated, it gives CASREGRGRVNTEAFF.

The chain links TRBV5-1 to TRBJ2-1; TRBD1 aligns across 9 bases. Germline lookup yields CDR1 SGHRS and CDR2 YFSETQ. The CDR3 spans 15 residues. The V segment lost 3 bases and the J segment 5 bases; nucleotides outside the gene matches: 6. CDR3 loop: CASSSPGQGNNEQFF. The CDR3 DNA follows: TGCGCCAGCAGCTCCCCGGGACAGGGAAACAATGAGCAGTTCTTC.

The chain uses TRBV19 and TRBJ2-5; D tentatively fits TRBD1 or TRBD2 (5 bases each). Trimming left V 8 bases short and J 6 bases short, with 10 bases between. CDR3 length: 11 amino acids. CDR1 and CDR2 (germline): LNHDA, SQIVND (reference sequence). CDR3 DNA sequence: TGTGCCAGTGGGGGTTGGCAGACCCAGTACTTC. Encoded protein: CASGGWQTQYF.

This rearrangement joins TRBV4-1 to TRBJ2-3, with TRBD2 identical over 12 bases. The CDR3 contains 17 residues. With V trimmed by 2 bases and J by 4 bases, 7 bases remained unmatched. The V gene's germline CDR1 is MGHRA and CDR2 YSYEKL. The DNA for the CDR3 is TGCGCCAGCAGCCAACTCACTAGCGGGAGGCGGGCAGATACGCAGTATTTT. This translates into CASSQLTSGRRADTQYF.

V usage is TRBV5-4 and J usage is TRBJ1-1, with 9 bases matching TRBD1. V shed 3 bases and J 6 bases; nucleotides not matched to a gene: 3. This CDR3 contains 13 residues. CDR1 SGHNT and CDR2 YYREEE come from the germline V gene (reference sequence). Written as DNA, the CDR3 is TGTGCCAGCAGCTCACAGGGGGCGGCTGAAGCTTTCTTT. Protein: CASSSQGAAEAFF.

This chain joins TRBV6-2 or TRBV6-3 and TRBJ2-1, with unresolved D. Per germline, CDR1 MNHEY and CDR2 SVGEGT. V dropped 4 bases and J dropped 1 base, with 11 bases sitting between them. The length of the CDR3 is 15 residues. In DNA form, the CDR3 reads TGTGCCAGCAGTTCCCCCCGGCTATCCTACAATGAGCAGTTCTTC. Protein product: CASSSPRLSYNEQFF.

J is TRBJ2-3 and V is TRBV27; tentative D call: TRBD1 (5 bases). In germline, CDR1 is MNHEY, CDR2 SMNVEV (reference sequence). CDR3 length: 14 amino acids. The V end lost 3 bases, the J end lost 6 bases, and 13 bases lay between the germline ends. In nucleotides, the CDR3 is TGTGCCAGCAGTTTCGGTTCCCCAGGGGATACGCAGTATTTT. Residues: CASSFGSPGDTQYF.

The chain has TRBV5-1 and TRBJ1-5; TRBD1 is a possible D gene (5 bases). This CDR3 has 16 residues. V lost 0 bases and J lost 1, with 11 bases in between. CDR1 and CDR2 from the germline V gene are SGHRS and YFSETQ. In DNA form, the CDR3 reads TGCGCCAGCAGCTTGGGATCGGGGGGAAGCAATCAGCCCCAGCATTTT. Protein: CASSLGSGGSNQPQHF.

This chain connects TRBV5-1 to TRBJ1-2; TRBD1 agrees at 8 bases. CDR3 length: 16 amino acids. The junction had 17 bases not matched to a gene; V was cut back by 5 bases and J by 8 bases. Germline CDR1 SGHRS, CDR2 YFSETQ. The CDR3 region is CASSEQGVPPLLGYTF. In DNA form, the CDR3 reads TGCGCCAGCAGTGAACAGGGGGTGCCCCCCCTCTTGGGCTACACCTTC.

The chain recombines TRBV19 with TRBJ1-6; D call uncertain. This CDR3 spans 14 amino acids. V gave up 3 bases and J gave up 7 bases, with 10 bases separating them. CDR1 and CDR2 (germline): LNHDA, SQIVND (reference sequence). The CDR3: CASSIETANSPLHF. The CDR3 region has the DNA TGTGCCAGTAGTATCGAAACAGCCAATTCACCCCTCCACTTT.

This sequence joins TRBV19 and TRBJ2-1; 8 positions match TRBD2. The CDR3 is 13 amino acids. Germline CDR1 LNHDA, CDR2 SQIVND (reference sequence). Unmatched junction bases numbered 12, after V lost 6 bases and J lost 14 bases. The CDR3 coding sequence is TGTGCCAGTAGCGACTTGCCCGGGACTAGAGAGTTCTTC. It encodes CASSDLPGTREFF.

The rearrangement uses TRBV5-1 and TRBJ2-1; a possible D gene is TRBD2 (6 bases). Trimming shortened V by 5 bases and J by 4 bases, and 16 bases separated the two germline ends. Per germline, CDR1 SGHRS and CDR2 YFSETQ. This CDR3 region has 15 residues. The CDR3 is CASSPTPGVYNEQFF. In DNA form, the CDR3 reads TGCGCCAGCAGTCCCACCCCGGGGGTTTACAATGAGCAGTTCTTC. Looking up the rest from reference TRBV5-1 and TRBJ2-1 gives the full variable domain: KAGVTQTPRYLIKTRGQQVTLSCSPISGHRSVSWYQQTPGQGLQFLFEYFSETQRNKGNFPGRFSGRQFSNSRSEMNVSTLELGDSALYLCASSPTPGVYNEQFFGPGTRLTVL.

The gene calls are TRBV2 and TRBJ2-2; D not resolved. This CDR3 comprises 16 residues. Germline CDR1 is SNHLY and CDR2 is FYNNEI. The ends were cut back, 6 bases at V and 1 base at J, with 15 bases in the middle. The CDR3 DNA reads as TGTGCCAGCAGAAACGACCTCGGGCGGAACACCGGGGAGCTGTTTTTT. It translates to CASRNDLGRNTGELFF.

The chain joins TRBV24-1 to TRBJ1-1; 9 bases line up with TRBD1. Germline values: CDR1 KGHDR, CDR2 SFDVKD. The CDR3 runs to 15 residues. V was clipped by 7 bases and J by 6 bases; unmatched bases: 11. The CDR3 here is CATSHFTGGVAEAFF. The CDR3 nucleotides read TGTGCCACCAGCCACTTTACAGGGGGCGTCGCTGAAGCTTTCTTT.